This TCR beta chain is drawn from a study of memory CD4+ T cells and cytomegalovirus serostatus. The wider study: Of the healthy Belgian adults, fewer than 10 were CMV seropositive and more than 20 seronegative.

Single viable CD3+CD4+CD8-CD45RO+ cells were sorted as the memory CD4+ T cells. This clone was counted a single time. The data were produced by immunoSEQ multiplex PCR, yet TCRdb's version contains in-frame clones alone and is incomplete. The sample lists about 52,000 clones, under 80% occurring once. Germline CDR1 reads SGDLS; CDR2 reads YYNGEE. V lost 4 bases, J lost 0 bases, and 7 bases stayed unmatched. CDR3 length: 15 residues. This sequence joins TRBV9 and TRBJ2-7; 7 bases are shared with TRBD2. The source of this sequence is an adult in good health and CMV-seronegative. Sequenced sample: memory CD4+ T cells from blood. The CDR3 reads CASSPRGGGSYEQYF. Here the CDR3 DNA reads TGTGCCAGCAGCCCCCGCGGGGGTGGCTCCTACGAGCAGTACTTC.